These 16 T cell receptor beta chains were sequenced from one sample in a study of T cells in Graves' hyperthyroidism and ophthalmopathy. TCR beta CDR3 regions were amplified from RNA. Researchers ran a first-round RT-PCR on the TCR CDR3 using the HTBI primer set. A single record per CDR3 protein comes from TCRdb applying MiXCR to the multiplex PCR reads. The sample consists of roughly 350,000 distinct CDR3 sequences, approximately 15% of them appearing once. Sequencing input: blood. These receptors all stem from a woman aged 40 to 49 with Graves' ophthalmopathy.

This clonotype turned up a few times. Just one base apart from a much larger clone, this may be a read error. This chain connects TRBV28 to TRBJ2-1; D assignment may be TRBD1 or TRBD2 (5 bases each). V was pared by 6 bases and J by 4 bases, with 16 bases between. The CDR3 contains 15 residues. The V gene's germline CDR1 is MDHEN and CDR2 SYDVKM. The CDR3 is CASRTPGRGYNEQFF. The DNA for the CDR3 is TGTGCCAGCAGAACACCGGGACGGGGATACAATGAGCAGTTCTTC.

About this clonotype itself: A much larger clone differs by one base, so this may be a read error. The rearrangement joins TRBV2 to TRBJ1-1, with no clear D. This CDR3 is 13 amino acids long. CDR1 is SNHLY, CDR2 FYNNEI, per germline. The CDR3 region has the DNA TGTGCCAGCAGTGAGGAAGGGAACACTGAAGCTCTCTTT. Translated: CASSEEGNTEALF.

This clonotype occurred a few times. The chain has TRBV11-2 and TRBJ2-4, with D perhaps TRBD2 (5 bases). The CDR3 length is 16 residues. Germline CDR1 and CDR2: SGHAT and FQNNGV. V was pared by 5 bases and J by 3 bases, with 17 bases between. In nucleotides, the CDR3 is TGTGCCAGCAGCCCCGGGTGGGCAGGAGGCAAAAACATTCAGTACTTC. Amino acid sequence: CASSPGWAGGKNIQYF. Looking up the rest from reference TRBV11-2 and TRBJ2-4 gives the full variable domain: EAGVAQSPRYKIIEKRQSVAFWCNPISGHATLYWYQQILGQGPKLLIQFQNNGVVDDSQLPKDRFSAERLKGVDSTLKIQPAKLEDSAVYLCASSPGWAGGKNIQYFGAGTRLSVL.

This clonotype was seen only a few times. V gene TRBV12-3 or TRBV12-4 combines with J gene TRBJ1-6, with D possibly TRBD1 on 5 matching bases. V was cut by 2 bases and J by 0 bases, with 14 bases left in between. This CDR3 has 18 residues. The CDR3 nucleotides are TGTGCCAGCAGTTTAAAAACCGGGGCGAGCTCCTATAATTCACCCCTCCACTTT. As protein: CASSLKTGASSYNSPLHF.

Ten or more counts support this clonotype. The chain links TRBV29-1 to TRBJ2-7; 11 bases agree with TRBD2. The CDR3 runs 14 residues. From germline, CDR1 is SQVTM and CDR2 ANQGSEA. The V gene end was trimmed by 4 bases and the J gene end by 7 bases; junction bases not matched to a gene: 9. The CDR3 coding sequence is TGCAGCGTTGTGTGGCTAGCGGGAGGTACGGAGCAGTACTTC. Translation: CSVVWLAGGTEQYF.

The sample holds many counts of this clonotype. This chain links TRBV27 with TRBJ2-7; a weak D match, TRBD1 (5 bases). Germline CDR1 reads MNHEY; CDR2 reads SMNVEV (reference sequence). V was shortened by 6 bases and J by 3 bases, with 12 bases between the two germline ends. The CDR3 is made up of 13 amino acids. The CDR3 sequence: CASSKGDFYEQYF. Here the CDR3 DNA reads TGTGCCAGCAGCAAAGGGGATTTCTACGAGCAGTACTTC.

This clonotype was observed at least ten times. J is TRBJ1-1 and V is TRBV5-1; D is unclear. Germline V gene sequence: CDR1 SGHRS, CDR2 YFSETQ. V lost 0 bases and J 1 base, leaving 10 bases between the germline ends. The length of the CDR3 is 15 residues. CDR3 amino acids: CASSLDRRSNTEAFF. The CDR3 bases are TGCGCCAGCAGCTTGGACAGACGGTCGAACACTGAAGCTTTCTTT.

This clonotype was seen repeatedly, ten times or more. The chain is built from TRBV28 and TRBJ2-4; possibly TRBD2 for D (6 bases). CDR1 is MDHEN, CDR2 SYDVKM, per germline. With 5 bases removed from V and 15 bases from J, the gap between germline ends came to 17 bases. The CDR3 length is 12 residues. The CDR3 DNA reads TGTGCCAGCAGTATTCGTGGGACTGCTCGGTACTTC. Amino acids: CASSIRGTARYF.

This clonotype was observed a few times. The chain employs TRBV9 and TRBJ2-2, with 8 bases lining up with TRBD2. The CDR3 totals 17 residues. Germline values: CDR1 SGDLS, CDR2 YYNGEE. Trimming took 3 bases from V and 5 from J; bases not matched to a gene: 12. The CDR3 loop reads CASSADLGGARTGELFF. The CDR3 DNA follows: TGTGCCAGCAGCGCAGACCTCGGGGGGGCGCGGACCGGGGAGCTGTTTTTT.

At least ten counts were recorded for this clonotype. V gene TRBV28 combines with J gene TRBJ1-4, with D unresolved. V was cut by 4 bases and J by 7 bases, with 13 bases left in between. This CDR3 is built from 14 residues. CDR1 and CDR2 from the germline V gene are MDHEN and SYDVKM. Here the CDR3 DNA reads TGTGCCAGCAGTTACCCGGGTAGTCTTGAAAAACTGTTTTTT. This gives the protein CASSYPGSLEKLFF.

The chain has TRBV7-9 and TRBJ1-1; 7 nucleotides align to TRBD1. V dropped 5 bases and J dropped 11; count of bases not matched to a gene: 8. CDR1 and CDR2 (germline): SEHNR, FQNEAQ (reference sequence). The CDR3 runs to 12 residues. The CDR3 here is CASSVQGLTAFF. The CDR3 DNA sequence: TGTGCCAGCAGCGTACAGGGGCTTACGGCTTTCTTT.

This clonotype has a count of ten or more. This sequence joins TRBV10-3 and TRBJ1-2, with 10 bases matching TRBD1. CDR1 is ENHRY and CDR2 is SYGVKD in the germline V gene. The CDR3 covers 15 residues. J gave up 6 bases and V 4 bases, and 8 bases lay outside the gene matches. The CDR3 reads CAISVIPGQGNGYTF. CDR3 DNA sequence: TGTGCCATCAGTGTAATTCCGGGACAGGGGAATGGCTACACCTTC.

This chain uses TRBV9 with TRBJ2-2; no clear D gene. Trimming took off 3 bases at V and 1 base at J, with 13 bases between the two ends. The CDR3 covers 16 residues. Germline loops: CDR1 SGDLS, CDR2 YYNGEE. DNA of the CDR3: TGTGCCAGCAGCGCCCTGTCTCGGCGGAACACCGGGGAGCTGTTTTTT. Translating it yields CASSALSRRNTGELFF.

The chain joins TRBV28 to TRBJ2-3, with TRBD2 matching 13 bases. This CDR3 contains 16 residues. Germline CDR1 reads MDHEN; CDR2 reads SYDVKM. With 6 bases clipped from V and 8 bases from J, the junction kept 11 bases outside the gene matches. The CDR3 protein is CASSTTTSGRASTQYF. The CDR3 DNA sequence: TGTGCCAGCAGCACAACTACTAGCGGGAGGGCCTCTACGCAGTATTTT. Using reference TRBV28 and TRBJ2-3 for the parts outside the CDR3, the full variable domain is DVKVTQSSRYLVKRTGEKVFLECVQDMDHENMFWYRQDPGLGLRLIYFSYDVKMKEKGDIPEGYSVSREKKERFSLILESASTNQTSMYLCASSTTTSGRASTQYFGPGTRLTVL.

The chain carries TRBV7-9 and TRBJ1-2, with a possible D match to TRBD1 (5 bases). The V and J ends lost 1 base and 6 bases respectively, with 12 bases between them. The CDR3 is 14 residues long. Germline V gene lookup returns CDR1 SEHNR and CDR2 FQNEAQ (reference sequence). CDR3 bases: TGTGCCAGCAGCTTAGTGTGGGGGATGGATGGCTACACCTTC. Its protein is CASSLVWGMDGYTF.

The V gene is TRBV28, the J gene TRBJ1-1; D is undetermined. Germline-derived CDR1 and CDR2 are MDHEN and SYDVKM. Trimming left V 4 bases short and J 4 bases short, with 13 bases between. The CDR3 extends over 14 amino acids. CDR3 residues: CASSSPDWGTEAFF. CDR3 sequence (DNA): TGTGCCAGCAGTTCCCCGGACTGGGGCACTGAAGCTTTCTTT.